This T cell receptor beta chain was found in a study of cytomegalovirus exposure and HLA in healthy donors. This PCR relied on a set of 60 Vbeta primers and 13 Jbeta primers. Using immunoSEQ multiplex PCR, the repertoire was profiled, and TCRdb retains in-frame clones only, with some absent. This sample's table has over 100,000 clones. Germline CDR1 is GTSNPN and CDR2 is SVGIG (reference sequence). The CDR3 has 14 residues. Trimming took 6 bases from V and 7 from J, leaving 21 bases between them. Of note for this clone: The target antigen is unknown.

The study's findings and limits: Productive rates of about 90% or about 30% were seen for most TCR beta V segments in an earlier analysis.

The TCR comes from a woman aged 35 to 49 in good health and CMV-seropositive. What was sequenced was PBMCs. J is TRBJ1-2 and V is TRBV30; unclear D gene. The CDR3: CACSRRGGLAGYTF. CDR3 sequence (DNA): TGTGCCTGTTCTAGACGGGGTGGTCTGGCTGGCTACACCTTC. Using reference TRBV30 and TRBJ1-2 for the parts outside the CDR3, the full variable domain is SQTIHQWPATLVQPVGSPLSLECTVEGTSNPNLYWYRQAAGRGLQLLFYSVGIGQISSEVPQNLSASRPQDRQFILSSKKLLLSDSGFYLCACSRRGGLAGYTFGSGTRLTVV.